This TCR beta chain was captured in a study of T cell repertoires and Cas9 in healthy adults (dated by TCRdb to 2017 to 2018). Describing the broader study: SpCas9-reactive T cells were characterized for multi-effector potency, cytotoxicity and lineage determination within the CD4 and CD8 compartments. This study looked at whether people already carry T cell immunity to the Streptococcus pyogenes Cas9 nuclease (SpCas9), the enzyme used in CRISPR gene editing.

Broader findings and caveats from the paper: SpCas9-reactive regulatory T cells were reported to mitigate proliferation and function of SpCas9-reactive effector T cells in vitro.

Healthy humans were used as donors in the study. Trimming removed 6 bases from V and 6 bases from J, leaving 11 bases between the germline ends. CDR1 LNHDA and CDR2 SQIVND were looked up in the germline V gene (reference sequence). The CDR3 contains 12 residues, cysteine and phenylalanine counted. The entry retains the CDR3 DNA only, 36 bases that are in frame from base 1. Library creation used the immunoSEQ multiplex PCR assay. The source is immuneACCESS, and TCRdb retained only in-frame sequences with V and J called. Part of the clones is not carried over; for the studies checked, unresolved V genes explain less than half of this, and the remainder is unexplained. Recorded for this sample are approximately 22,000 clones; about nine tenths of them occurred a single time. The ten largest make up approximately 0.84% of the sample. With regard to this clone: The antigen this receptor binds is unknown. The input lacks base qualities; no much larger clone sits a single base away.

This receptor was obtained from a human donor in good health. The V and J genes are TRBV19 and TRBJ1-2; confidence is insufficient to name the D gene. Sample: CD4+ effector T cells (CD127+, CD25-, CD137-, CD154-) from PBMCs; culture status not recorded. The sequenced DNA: TGTGCCAGTAGCCCGGGTCCCCATGGCTACACCTTC. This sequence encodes CASSPGPHGYTF. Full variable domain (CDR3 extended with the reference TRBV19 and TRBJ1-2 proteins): DGGITQSPKYLFRKEGQNVTLSCEQNLNHDAMYWYRQDPGQGLRLIYYSQIVNDFQKGDIAEGYSVSREKKESFPLTVTSAQKNPTAFYLCASSPGPHGYTFGSGTRLTVV.